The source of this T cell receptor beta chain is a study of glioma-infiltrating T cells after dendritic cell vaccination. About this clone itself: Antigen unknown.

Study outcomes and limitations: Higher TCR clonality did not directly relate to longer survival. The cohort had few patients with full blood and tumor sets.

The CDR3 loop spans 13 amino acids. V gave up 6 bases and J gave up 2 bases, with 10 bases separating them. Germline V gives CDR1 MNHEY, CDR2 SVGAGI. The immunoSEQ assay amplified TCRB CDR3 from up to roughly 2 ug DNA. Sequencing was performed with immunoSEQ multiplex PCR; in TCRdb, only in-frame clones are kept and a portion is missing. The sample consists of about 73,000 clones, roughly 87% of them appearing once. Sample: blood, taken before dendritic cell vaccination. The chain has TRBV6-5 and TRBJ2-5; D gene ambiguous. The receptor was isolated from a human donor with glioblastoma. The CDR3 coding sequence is TGTGCCAGCAGACCCGGGTCTCAAGAGACCCAGTACTTC. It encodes CASRPGSQETQYF.